This section outlines one T cell receptor beta chain sequence together with its context. Its antigen remains unknown. CDR1 is SGHRS and CDR2 is YFSETQ in the germline V gene. The ends lost 1 base at V and 6 bases at J; junction bases unmatched: 5. The CDR3 runs to 15 residues. TCRdb analysed the 5' RACE reads with MiXCR anew, one entry per CDR3 protein. The sample has under 550,000 distinct CDR3 sequences, roughly 26% seen once. This entry belongs to a study of CD8 T cells in ankylosing spondylitis. Findings and caveats of the study: Significantly higher representation of disease-linked clones was reported for matched ankylosing spondylitis synovial fluid. About 8 highly homologous variants made up a TCR beta motif, and this motif appeared characteristic of ankylosing spondylitis blood.

Sequencing used blood, either unsorted or a sorted T cell fraction (not recorded which). This TCR was sampled from a male donor with ankylosing spondylitis. The J gene is TRBJ2-2, the V gene TRBV5-1; the match to TRBD2 covers 8 bases. CDR3 DNA sequence: TGCGCCAGCAGCTTGTTCGGGAGGGAATCCGGGGAGCTGTTTTTT. Encoded protein: CASSLFGRESGELFF.